This T cell receptor (beta chain) was identified during a study of read filtering for tumor transcriptome and immune sequencing. Study summary: RNA-seq yielded only roughly 80 to 1,300 TCR reads, IR-seq about 3.5 to 10.27 million. General study findings and limits: The CD138-negative fraction was mixed bone marrow immune cells, not pure T cells.

A word on this clonotype: Its antigen is unknown.

From roughly 400 ng of RNA, a library with molecular barcoded alpha/delta and beta/gamma adaptors was made. TCRdb processed the reads anew with MiXCR; each CDR3 protein has one entry. Of around 23,000 distinct CDR3 sequences in the sample, under 25% were seen once. The source is a donor aged 40 or older with multiple myeloma. Sequencing was carried out using a population of CD138-negative cells sorted from bone marrow.

CDR3 residues: CASSLQGDYGYTF. The CDR3 bases are TGTGCCAGCAGCCTCCAGGGGGACTATGGCTACACCTTC. The chain joins TRBV13 to TRBJ1-2; 7 nucleotides match TRBD1. V dropped 5 bases and J dropped 3; count of bases not matched to a gene: 3. CDR3 length: 13 amino acids. Per germline, CDR1 PRHDT and CDR2 FYEKMQ (reference sequence).